This T cell receptor (beta chain) was profiled in a study of control samples from healthy donors and cancer patients. This clone was detected only once. The repertoire was sequenced with immunoSEQ multiplex PCR; TCRdb's copy has only in-frame clones and lacks some. The sample shows some 130,000 clones, roughly 90% of them seen only once. The TCR comes from a young man in good health. Specimen: blood.

The CDR3: CASSSRRGTIEQYF. The CDR3 DNA is TGTGCCAGCAGCTCGAGGAGGGGGACCATCGAGCAGTACTTC. This chain joins TRBV28 and TRBJ2-7, with D perhaps assigned TRBD1 or TRBD2 (6 bases each). V was trimmed by 6 bases and J by 6 bases, leaving 18 bases between them. Germline V gene data show CDR1 as MDHEN and CDR2 as SYDVKM. The CDR3 is 14 residues long.